This record looks at one T cell receptor beta chain sequence and its context. Its specificity is not known. PCR primers comprised 60 Vbeta and 13 Jbeta primers. Using immunoSEQ multiplex PCR, the repertoire was profiled, and TCRdb retains in-frame clones only, with some absent. This sample's table reports over 100,000 clones. The sample originates from a study of cytomegalovirus exposure and HLA in healthy donors. Germline loops: CDR1 LGHNA, CDR2 YNFKEQ. V was clipped by 4 bases and J by 3 bases; unmatched bases: 6. This CDR3 has 16 amino acids. Points from the study as a whole: Across all donors, roughly uniform sequencing depth was an assumption of the presence/absence analyses.

The specimen sequenced was PBMCs. The sequence came from a man aged 25 to 40 in good health and CMV-seronegative. The J gene is TRBJ2-3, the V gene TRBV4-2, with 11 nucleotides matching TRBD1. CDR3 in amino acids: CASSPRDRGGTDTQYF. The CDR3 DNA sequence: TGTGCCAGCAGCCCGCGGGACAGGGGGGGAACAGATACGCAGTATTTT.